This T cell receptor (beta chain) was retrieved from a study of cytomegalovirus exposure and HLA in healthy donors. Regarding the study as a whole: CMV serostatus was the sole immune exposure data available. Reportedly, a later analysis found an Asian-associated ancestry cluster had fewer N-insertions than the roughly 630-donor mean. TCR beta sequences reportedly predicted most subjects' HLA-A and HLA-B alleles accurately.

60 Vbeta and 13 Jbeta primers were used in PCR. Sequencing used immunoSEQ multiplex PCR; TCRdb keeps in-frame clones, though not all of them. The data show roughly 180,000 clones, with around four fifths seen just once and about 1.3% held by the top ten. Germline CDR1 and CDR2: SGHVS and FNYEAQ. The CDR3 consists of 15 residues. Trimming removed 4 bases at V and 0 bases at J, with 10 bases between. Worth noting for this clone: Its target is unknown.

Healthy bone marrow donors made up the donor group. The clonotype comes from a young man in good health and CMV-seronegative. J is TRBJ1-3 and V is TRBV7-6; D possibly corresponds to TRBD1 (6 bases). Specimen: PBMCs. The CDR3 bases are TGTGCCAGCAGCTCAGGGGCCAGCTCTGGAAACACCATATATTTT. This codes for CASSSGASSGNTIYF.